The text below deals with one T cell receptor (beta chain). The antigen remains undetermined. The sample originates from a study of breast tumors, draining lymph nodes, adjacent tissues. TCRdb processed the multiplex PCR reads anew with MiXCR; each CDR3 protein has one entry. This table holds 160,000 or so distinct CDR3 sequences, 25% to 40% found once. Breast cancer patients provided tissue from their axillary draining lymph nodes. Per germline, CDR1 SGHDN and CDR2 FVKESK. The junction had 11 bases not matched to a gene; V was cut back by 1 base and J by 6 bases. CDR3 length equals 16 residues. Study results and caveats: Luminal-like breast cancer showed significantly higher tumor–nontumor repertoire similarity than basal-like. That most tumor T cells come from lymph nodes remained unproven.

The TCR comes from a female donor with breast cancer. Some clones in this sample may be carry-over from other donors' samples. The specimen was axillary lymph node tissue. V usage is TRBV14 and J usage is TRBJ2-5; 7 bases are a match to TRBD2. The CDR3 region is CASSQGFATSRQTQYF. DNA of the CDR3: TGTGCCAGCAGCCAAGGATTCGCGACTAGCAGGCAGACCCAGTACTTC.